The 14 T cell receptor beta chains reported below all come from one sample, sequenced in a study of tumor-infiltrating lymphocytes in primary liver carcinoma. TCR beta cDNA was prepared out of roughly 500 ng total RNA by means of a constant-region primer. What produced the TCR beta libraries was three nested multiplex PCR rounds using slightly modified ARM-PCR. Primers for the first two PCR rounds were TRBV1-TRBV30 forward primers and a C-beta reverse primer (approximately 10 cycles per round). Each CDR3 protein gets one entry after TCRdb re-called the multiplex PCR reads with MiXCR. The sample carries nearly 200,000 distinct CDR3 sequences, about two thirds recorded once. Both blood RNA, taken from unsorted whole blood, and germline DNA were extracted. The sequencing input was peripheral blood. These TCRs come from a woman aged 60 to 75 with primary liver carcinoma and hepatitis B virus infection.

This clonotype was seen just once. The J gene is TRBJ2-2, the V gene TRBV11-2; perhaps TRBD2 as D (5 bases). Trimming pared 3 bases from V and 2 bases from J, leaving 10 bases between. Germline values: CDR1 SGHAT, CDR2 FQNNGV. There are 15 residues in the CDR3. The CDR3 here is CASSFSAINTGELFF. CDR3 nucleotide sequence: TGTGCCAGCAGCTTTAGCGCAATAAACACCGGGGAGCTGTTTTTT.

As regards this clonotype: This sequence may be a read error, since a much larger clone differs from it by one base. V and J are TRBV10-2 and TRBJ1-6; no clear D gene. Trimming shortened V by 0 bases and J by 9 bases, and 9 bases separated the two germline ends. The CDR3 spans 14 residues. Per germline, CDR1 WSHSY and CDR2 SAAADI. The CDR3, as DNA: TGCGCCAGCAGTGAGTCGGTATCCAGTTCACCCCTCCACTTT. Protein sequence: CASSESVSSSPLHF.

As regards this clonotype: A single base separates this from a much larger clone, so it may be a read error. The chain employs TRBV10-1 and TRBJ2-7; D is possibly TRBD1 (6 bases). Trimming pared 8 bases from V and 4 bases from J, leaving 18 bases between. Germline V gene data show CDR1 as WNHNN and CDR2 as SYGVQD (reference sequence). The CDR3 has 14 residues. The CDR3 sequence: CASPIRTEYYEQYF. The CDR3 bases are TGCGCCAGCCCGATTCGGACAGAATATTACGAGCAGTACTTC.

This clonotype was counted only a few times. Since a much larger clone is just one base distant, this may be a read error. The gene calls are TRBV12-3 or TRBV12-4 and TRBJ1-1; 7 bases match TRBD1. The CDR3 is 15 residues long. Written as DNA, the CDR3 is TGTGCCAGCAGTCGGTCCGGGACAGAGAACACTGAAGCTCTCTTT. This sequence encodes CASSRSGTENTEALF.

Turning to this clonotype: No conserved phenylalanine or tryptophan is present at the end of the CDR3, so a read error is the likely explanation. The chain combines TRBV12-3 or TRBV12-4 with TRBJ1-1; D possibly corresponds to TRBD1 (5 bases). With 5 bases removed from V and 5 bases from J, the gap between germline ends came to 9 bases. The CDR3 has 12 amino acids. As DNA, the CDR3 is TGTGCCAGCAGTCCGGGGGGGACTGAAGCTTTCGTT. Amino acids: CASSPGGTEAFV.

As concerns this clonotype: An end of the junction does not agree with germline; a read error may underlie this. The V and J genes are TRBV11-2 and TRBJ2-5; TRBD1 might be the D (7 bases). Germline V gene sequence: CDR1 SGHAT, CDR2 FQNNGV. The CDR3 loop spans 14 amino acids. CDR3 sequence reads: CASSSGGKTEIQYF. The CDR3 region has the DNA TGTGCCAGCAGCTCAGGGGGGAAAACAGAGATCCAGTACTTC.

The chain recombines TRBV20-1 with TRBJ2-3; TRBD2 matches at 8 bases. The CDR3 runs to 16 residues. The V gene's germline CDR1 is DFQATT and CDR2 SNEGSKA (reference sequence). Trimming cost V 5 bases and J 2 bases; bases outside gene matches: 12. The DNA for the CDR3 is TGCAGTGCTCCGCCCGGTGAAGCGGGAGCCACAGATACGCAGTATTTT. Its translation: CSAPPGEAGATDTQYF.

With respect to this clonotype: A much larger clone differs by one base, so this may be a read error. J is TRBJ1-1 and V is TRBV29-1; D uncertain. This CDR3 contains 16 residues. Germline loops: CDR1 SQVTM, CDR2 ANQGSEA. The CDR3 is CNVGRHLDVWDTEAFF. CDR3 nucleotide sequence: TGCAACGTTGGTCGTCACCTGGATGTCTGGGACACTGAAGCTTTCTTT.

With regard to this clonotype: The final CDR3 position lacks the conserved phenylalanine or tryptophan, pointing to a likely read error. This CDR3 reads CASSFEGEQYL. The CDR3 coding sequence is TGTGCCAGCAGTTTCGAGGGAGAGCAGTACCTC. V and J are TRBV11-2 and TRBJ2-7; D possibly corresponds to TRBD2 (5 bases). Trimming took off 6 bases at V and 7 bases at J, with 10 bases between the two ends. Germline V lookup: CDR1 SGHAT, CDR2 FQNNGV. The CDR3 runs to 11 residues.

This clonotype has only a few counts. The chain has TRBV13 and TRBJ1-5, with a possible D match to TRBD1 (6 bases). The CDR3 extends over 14 amino acids. Trimming took off 5 bases at V and 2 bases at J, with 10 bases between the two ends. CDR1 PRHDT and CDR2 FYEKMQ come from the germline V gene (reference sequence). In DNA, the CDR3 is TGTGCCAGCAGCCGAGGGGGGGGCAATCAGCCCCAGCATTTT. Its protein is CASSRGGGNQPQHF.

V gene TRBV7-3 combines with J gene TRBJ1-2; possibly TRBD1 for D (5 bases). V was clipped by 5 bases and J by 4 bases, with 14 bases between them. The CDR3 spans 14 residues. Germline V lookup: CDR1 SGHTA, CDR2 FQGTGA. In nucleotides, the CDR3 is TGTGCCAGCAGCCCGCGAGGGGACGGCTATGGCTACACCTTC. Translating it yields CASSPRGDGYGYTF.

For this clonotype: This could be a read error, since a much larger clone is one nucleotide away. The genes are TRBV4-2 and TRBJ2-3, with 8 bases matching TRBD2. This CDR3 contains 16 residues. The germline V gene encodes CDR1 LGHNA and CDR2 YNFKEQ. In DNA, the CDR3 is TGTACCAGCAGCCAAGACGGCGGGGGGAGCACAGATACGCAGTATTTT. It yields the protein CTSSQDGGGSTDTQYF.

This chain links TRBV29-1 with TRBJ2-1; D tentatively fits TRBD1 or TRBD2 (5 bases each). This CDR3 comprises 17 residues. Germline V CDR1 and CDR2: SQVTM, ANQGSEA. Trimming pared 6 bases from V and 12 bases from J, leaving 33 bases between. In nucleotides, the CDR3 is TGCAGCGTCCACCCGGCTAACGGGACGTCCCGAAGGACTGCGCAGTTCTTC. Its protein is CSVHPANGTSRRTAQFF.

This clonotype was seen at least ten times. The chain carries TRBV4-1 and TRBJ2-5; TRBD1 aligns across 10 bases. The CDR3 is made up of 15 amino acids. V lost 4 bases and J lost 5; bases outside the gene matches: 7. In germline, CDR1 is MGHRA, CDR2 YSYEKL. CDR3 sequence: CASSPQGQGIETQYF. The CDR3 nucleotides read TGCGCCAGCAGCCCCCAGGGACAGGGGATTGAGACCCAGTACTTC.